The clone carrying this T cell receptor beta chain showed up just a few times. Its antigen is not identified. Germline CDR1 reads SGHAT; CDR2 reads FQNNGV. The CDR3 extends over 17 amino acids. V lost 5 bases and J 10 bases, leaving 26 bases between the germline ends. Using CD45RO/CCR7/CD25/CD127/CD95/CD27, CD4+ naive, central memory, regulatory and stem cell-like memory cells were sorted. Expressed TCRB transcripts were sequenced after all isolated RNA was converted to cDNA. Produced via immunoSEQ multiplex PCR; TCRdb's table is partial and in-frame only. This sample carries over 600,000 clones, approximately 13% of them seen once, and the ten largest clones take more than 0.09%. These data originate in a study of beta chain features in type 1 diabetes. As for the study in general: Analysis included under 120,000,000 sorted cells drawn from all samples.

Whole-study findings and limits: Among type 1 diabetes patients, VDJ junctions had fewer insertions and more deletions. Significant though moderate, a shortening of TCRB CDR3s appeared in all four CD4+ subsets of Type 1 diabetes patients.

This receptor was obtained from a man aged 25 to 40 with type 1 diabetes. Material for sequencing was naive CD4+ T cells from blood. V gene TRBV11-2 combines with J gene TRBJ2-2, with D tentatively TRBD2 (7 bases). CDR3 protein: CASSRTRTGRAIAELFF. CDR3 DNA sequence: TGTGCCAGCAGCCGAACCCGTACAGGGAGGGCCATTGCGGAGCTGTTTTTT.